These 17 T cell receptor beta chains were all obtained from the same sample, sequenced in a study of blood T cells in healthy people across ages. A sample-barcoded 5' primer and a J-beta primer mix were used in a second PCR of roughly 7 to 11 cycles. TCRdb reanalysed the 5' RACE reads using MiXCR and keeps one entry per CDR3 protein. The sample records approximately 880,000 distinct CDR3 sequences, around 48% being singletons. Sequencing was done on a sample of blood. The receptors here all came from a man aged 25 to 40 in good health.

The chain links TRBV20-1 to TRBJ2-4; D possibly corresponds to TRBD1 (6 bases). The DNA end lines up better with TRBJ2-7; the J call may be wrong. From germline, CDR1 is DFQATT and CDR2 SNEGSKA (reference sequence). CDR3 length equals 12 residues. CDR3 sequence: CSASSRGDEQYF. In DNA form, the CDR3 reads TGCAGTGCTAGCAGCAGGGGCGACGAGCAGTACTTC.

The table lists this clonotype with a few counts. The chain couples TRBV18 to TRBJ2-1; no firm D call. Trimming took 0 bases from V and 9 from J, leaving 6 bases between them. Germline V lookup: CDR1 KGHSH, CDR2 LQKENI. This CDR3 contains 12 residues. CDR3 coding DNA: TGTGCCAGCTCACCACCGAGTGGTGAGCAGTTCTTC. Amino acids: CASSPPSGEQFF.

Comment on this clonotype: One end of the junction is discordant with germline, which a read error may explain. The chain joins TRBV4-3 to TRBJ2-2, with D perhaps matching TRBD2 (6 bases). From germline, CDR1 is LGHNA and CDR2 YSLEER. The CDR3 spans 17 residues. The CDR3 sequence is CASSPWGVGANTGGLFF. The DNA for the CDR3 is TGCGCCAGCAGCCCGTGGGGTGTGGGAGCTAACACCGGGGGGCTGTTTTTT.

The chain uses TRBV18 and TRBJ2-5; D is perhaps TRBD1 (7 bases). V was trimmed by 2 bases and J by 4 bases, leaving 17 bases between them. This CDR3 has 16 residues. Germline V gene data show CDR1 as KGHSH and CDR2 as LQKENI. CDR3 loop: CASSPGYSGGIETQYF. The CDR3 coding sequence is TGTGCCAGCTCACCAGGATATTCAGGGGGGATAGAGACCCAGTACTTC.

This clonotype was counted between two and nine times. The chain links TRBV20-1 to TRBJ1-2; D not resolved. From germline, CDR1 is DFQATT and CDR2 SNEGSKA (reference sequence). The V and J ends lost 3 bases and 8 bases respectively, with 10 bases between them. The CDR3 runs to 11 residues. CDR3 in amino acids: CSASDGDGYTF. Written as DNA, the CDR3 is TGCAGTGCTAGTGACGGAGACGGCTACACCTTC.

The V call is TRBV25-1, the J call TRBJ1-6; the match to TRBD1 covers 8 bases. Per germline, CDR1 MGHDK and CDR2 SYGVNS. Trimming at V came to 8 bases and at J to 7 bases, leaving 10 bases not matched to a gene. There are 15 residues in the CDR3. This CDR3 is CASSQEDRVNSPLHF. The DNA of the CDR3 is TGTGCCAGCTCCCAGGAGGACAGGGTGAATTCACCCCTCCACTTT.

The chain couples TRBV6-2 or TRBV6-3 to TRBJ2-2; the match to TRBD1 covers 10 bases. This CDR3 is built from 16 residues. Germline CDR1 MNHEY, CDR2 SVGEGT. Unmatched junction bases numbered 7, after V lost 6 bases and J lost 3 bases. This chain's CDR3 is CASSHQGTGDTGELFF. As DNA, the CDR3 is TGTGCCAGCAGCCACCAAGGGACAGGGGACACCGGGGAGCTGTTTTTT.

This clonotype turned up a few times. The chain couples TRBV5-6 to TRBJ1-5; 7 nucleotides match TRBD1. V lost 3 bases and J lost 0; bases outside the gene matches: 3. This CDR3 region has 15 residues. CDR1 SGHDT and CDR2 YYEEEE come from the germline V gene. CDR3 loop: CASSSDRTSNQPQHF. The CDR3 DNA sequence: TGTGCCAGCAGCTCGGACAGGACTAGCAATCAGCCCCAGCATTTT.

In nucleotides, the CDR3 is TGTGCCAGCAGCCTCCGGGACAGGGGAGGCCTAACTAATGAAAAACTGTTTTTT. Protein: CASSLRDRGGLTNEKLFF. This chain uses TRBV12-3 or TRBV12-4 with TRBJ1-4, with 10 bases aligning to TRBD1. V gave up 6 bases and J gave up 1 base; unmatched junction bases: 11. CDR3 length equals 18 residues.

This clonotype came up many times. The V call is TRBV12-3 or TRBV12-4, the J call TRBJ2-7, with 10 bases fitting TRBD2. The CDR3 length is 15 residues. Unmatched junction bases numbered 6, after V lost 5 bases and J lost 2 bases. The CDR3 coding sequence is TGTGCCAGCAGTCCTAGCGGGGGATCAGCCTACGAGCAGTACTTC. Residues: CASSPSGGSAYEQYF.

This chain connects TRBV27 to TRBJ1-1; 12 bases agree with TRBD1. After removal of 3 bases from V and 4 bases from J, the junction contained 3 bases not matched to a gene. CDR3 length equals 15 residues. In germline, CDR1 is MNHEY, CDR2 SMNVEV (reference sequence). DNA of the CDR3: TGTGCCAGCAGTTTGGGGGACAGGGGGCTCACTGAAGCTTTCTTT. Amino acid sequence: CASSLGDRGLTEAFF.

This clonotype appeared a few times. The chain has TRBV28 and TRBJ2-1; 11 bases align to TRBD1. With V trimmed by 8 bases and J by 14 bases, 14 bases remained unmatched. Per germline, CDR1 MDHEN and CDR2 SYDVKM. This CDR3 has 14 amino acids. For the CDR3, the DNA is TGTGCCAGCGGACGGACAGGGGGCTTTACAGAGAAGTTCTTC. It yields the protein CASGRTGGFTEKFF.

This clonotype was seen once. V gene TRBV7-9 combines with J gene TRBJ1-1; the D is unclear. Germline V gene sequence: CDR1 SEHNR, CDR2 FQNEAQ (reference sequence). Trimming removed 3 bases from V and 0 bases from J, with 8 bases in between. This CDR3 contains 14 residues. The CDR3 reads CASSFDLMNTEAFF. In DNA, the CDR3 is TGTGCCAGCAGCTTTGATCTTATGAACACTGAAGCTTTCTTT.

On this clonotype itself: One end of the junction varies from germline; a read error may be responsible. The chain employs TRBV5-1 and TRBJ2-3; D gene uncertain. This CDR3 contains 14 residues. Germline V gives CDR1 SGHRS, CDR2 YFSETQ. The CDR3 here is CAGSSRSSTDTQYF. The CDR3 DNA reads as TGCGCCGGCAGCTCCCGCTCTAGCACAGATACGCAGTATTTT.

In this sample, this clonotype turned up a few times. The rearrangement links TRBV20-1 to TRBJ2-1; 7 nucleotides match TRBD2. The V segment lost 6 bases and the J segment 6 bases; nucleotides outside the gene matches: 11. Germline V gene sequence: CDR1 DFQATT, CDR2 SNEGSKA (reference sequence). CDR3 length equals 14 residues. CDR3 DNA: TGCAGTGCGGCTGCGGGGGTTTTGGGCAATGAGCAGTTCTTC. The encoded protein is CSAAAGVLGNEQFF.

The rearrangement joins TRBV6-2 or TRBV6-3 to TRBJ2-7, with TRBD2 as a possible D gene (5 bases). With 8 bases removed from V and 3 bases from J, the gap between germline ends came to 17 bases. CDR3 length: 14 residues. Germline loops: CDR1 MNHEY, CDR2 SVGEGT. CDR3 nucleotides: TGTGCCAGCGCCCCGGGGTCGGACGGCTACGAGCAGTACTTC. Its translation: CASAPGSDGYEQYF.

This clonotype was counted many times. The CDR3 nucleotides read TGTGCCAGCAGCCCTGAAATAGCGGGGGGGACAGATACGCAGTATTTT. Amino acids: CASSPEIAGGTDTQYF. The chain carries TRBV7-2 and TRBJ2-3; 11 bases fit TRBD2. With 5 bases clipped from V and 3 bases from J, the junction kept 7 bases outside the gene matches. The CDR3 sequence is 16 residues long. Germline CDR1 and CDR2: SGHTA and FQGNSA.